The 3 T cell receptor beta chains given below trace back to one sample, sequenced in a study of post-analysis software for immune sequencing data. Study-level results: In patients, TRBV5-6, TRBV5-1 and TRBV20-1 belonged to roughly five TRBV segments found more frequently than in controls.

The antigens these receptors bind are not known. Researchers reported that TCR beta cDNA libraries carried unique molecular identifiers. TCRdb itself ran the PCR reads through MiXCR, one entry per CDR3 protein. The sample carries 450,000 to 700,000 distinct CDR3 sequences, roughly 40% recorded once. The sample consisted of blood. All receptors derive from a girl aged 10-17 years with multiple sclerosis.

V usage is TRBV20-1 and J usage is TRBJ1-1; no clear D. CDR1 is DFQATT and CDR2 is SNEGSKA in the germline V gene (reference sequence). Trimming left V 3 bases short and J 2 bases short, with 13 bases between. CDR3 length: 14 amino acids. CDR3 loop: CSARDRSANTEAFF. CDR3 in DNA: TGCAGTGCTAGGGATCGGTCAGCTAACACTGAAGCTTTCTTT.

The chain carries TRBV5-6 and TRBJ2-2; D is perhaps TRBD1 (5 bases). CDR1 and CDR2 from the germline V gene are SGHDT and YYEEEE. The V end lost 2 bases, the J end lost 3 bases, and 11 bases lay between the germline ends. The CDR3 runs 15 residues. In DNA, the CDR3 is TGTGCCAGCAGCTTTGGGGCAGGATACACCGGGGAGCTGTTTTTT. Translation: CASSFGAGYTGELFF.

With regard to this clonotype: Germline is not matched at one junction end, which may reflect a read error. The gene calls are TRBV5-1 and TRBJ1-1; 8 bases map to TRBD1. The CDR3 sequence is 15 residues long. CDR1 and CDR2 from the germline V gene are SGHRS and YFSETQ. CDR3 sequence (DNA): TGCGCCAGCAGTAACAGGGACAGGTGGAACGCTGAAGCTTTCTTT. Its protein product is CASSNRDRWNAEAFF.